The rows below give T cell receptor beta chains drawn from one sample of a study of blood T cell repertoires in COVID-19. TCRdb's table, derived via immunoSEQ multiplex PCR, lists solely in-frame clones and lacks some. The repertoire consists of under 250,000 clones, with more than 75% occurring once and the leading ten covering around a tenth. Specimen: peripheral blood. Source of these receptors: a man between 45 and 60 years old with COVID-19, enrolled during active disease. CDR3s include the opening cysteine and the closing phenylalanine or tryptophan. The order of the fields is V gene, J gene, CDR3 protein.

V gene: TRBV12-3/TRBV12-4; J gene: TRBJ1-2; CDR3 protein: CASSRTGVDGYTF
V gene: TRBV5-1; J gene: TRBJ2-5; CDR3 protein: CASSLRTGVVETQYF
V gene: TRBV5-8; J gene: TRBJ2-1; CDR3 protein: CASSSEGLAKYNEQFF
V gene: TRBV24-1; J gene: TRBJ1-5; CDR3 protein: CATSRDGNQPQHF
V gene: TRBV7-3; J gene: TRBJ1-5; CDR3 protein: CASSLDRDQPQHF
V gene: TRBV7-8; J gene: TRBJ2-6; CDR3 protein: CASSLSRGLVANVLTF
V gene: TRBV11-2; J gene: TRBJ2-4; CDR3 protein: CASSLGWGVAKNIQYF
V gene: TRBV6-2/TRBV6-3; J gene: TRBJ2-7; CDR3 protein: CASSYLYEQYF
V gene: TRBV12-3/TRBV12-4; J gene: TRBJ1-2; CDR3 protein: CASSLEGSGYTF
V gene: TRBV29-1; J gene: TRBJ2-1; CDR3 protein: CSATTGVNEQFF
V gene: TRBV5-4; J gene: TRBJ1-6; CDR3 protein: CASSRQGPLHF
V gene: TRBV7-9; J gene: TRBJ2-3; CDR3 protein: CASSLEGGSLTDTQYF
V gene: TRBV3-1/TRBV3-2; J gene: TRBJ1-2; CDR3 protein: CASSQDGDSCTF
V gene: TRBV5-1; J gene: TRBJ1-4; CDR3 protein: CASSLYGTENEKLFF
V gene: TRBV7-2; J gene: TRBJ2-1; CDR3 protein: CASSLDLPGYNEQFF
V gene: TRBV20-1; J gene: TRBJ1-4; CDR3 protein: CSAEGGEKLFF
V gene: TRBV29-1; J gene: TRBJ2-1; CDR3 protein: CSGGDSSYNEQFF
V gene: TRBV3-1/TRBV3-2; J gene: TRBJ1-3; CDR3 protein: CASSQDPGQGGNTIYF
V gene: TRBV6-2/TRBV6-3; J gene: TRBJ2-7; CDR3 protein: CASSTRDRGHEQYF
V gene: TRBV21-1; J gene: TRBJ2-7; CDR3 protein: CASSNEDTPIKDYEQYF
V gene: TRBV18; J gene: TRBJ2-6; CDR3 protein: CASSPNRGALGANVLTF
V gene: TRBV14; J gene: TRBJ2-1; CDR3 protein: CASSQDLVGTSYSYNEQFF
V gene: TRBV7-9; J gene: TRBJ1-1; CDR3 protein: CASTGGTNTEAFF